Each of the 20 T cell receptor beta chains below was sequenced from the same sample in a study of patients and donors after allogeneic stem cell transplantation. TCRdb reanalysed the RT-PCR reads using MiXCR and keeps one entry per CDR3 protein. Among some 880,000 distinct CDR3 sequences, roughly 18% were seen once, and the ten largest hold 5.5% to 6.5%. The source material was blood, either unsorted or a sorted T cell fraction (not recorded which). Every receptor here comes from a human donor who was either an allogeneic HSCT recipient or a stem cell or donor lymphocyte infusion donor (not recorded which). It is not recorded whose cells these are; they may come from a transplant donor.

This clonotype was seen a few times. This chain joins TRBV7-3 and TRBJ1-1; TRBD1 is a possible D gene (5 bases). The CDR3 sequence is 13 residues long. V lost 2 bases and J lost 7, with 11 bases in between. In germline, CDR1 is SGHTA, CDR2 FQGTGA. CDR3 sequence reads: CASSLGREREAFF. CDR3 bases: TGTGCCAGCAGCTTAGGCAGGGAGCGTGAAGCTTTCTTT.

The chain carries TRBV2 and TRBJ2-3; possibly TRBD2 for D (5 bases). The CDR3 extends over 16 amino acids. Germline assignment: CDR1 SNHLY and CDR2 FYNNEI. Trimming removed 5 bases at V and 2 bases at J, with 17 bases between. The CDR3 loop reads CASSTQTTRHTDTQYF. CDR3 DNA sequence: TGTGCCAGCAGTACTCAGACTACCAGACACACAGATACGCAGTATTTT.

This clonotype was recorded a few times. J is TRBJ2-5 and V is TRBV7-2, with D perhaps assigned TRBD1 or TRBD2 (5 bases each). CDR3 length equals 15 residues. V gave up 0 bases and J gave up 9 bases, with 17 bases separating them. CDR1 is SGHTA and CDR2 is FQGNSA in the germline V gene. For the CDR3, the DNA is TGTGCCAGCAGCTTAGCGGGGGTCGGACGAGGGGCCCAGTACTTC. Translated, it gives CASSLAGVGRGAQYF.

The sample holds a few counts of this clonotype. This chain joins TRBV30 and TRBJ1-3; no clear D. The CDR3 is 12 residues long. Germline lookup yields CDR1 GTSNPN and CDR2 SVGIG (reference sequence). V shed 5 bases and J shed 4 bases, with 9 bases lying between them. The CDR3 sequence is CAWDIAGNTIYF. The CDR3 DNA reads as TGTGCCTGGGACATCGCGGGAAACACCATATATTTT.

The chain uses TRBV11-1 and TRBJ1-6; D not certain. The CDR3 totals 16 residues. V gave up 5 bases and J gave up 8 bases, with 19 bases separating them. CDR1 is SGHAT, CDR2 FQDESV, per germline (reference sequence). Here the CDR3 reads CASSRDIGSAYSPLHF. DNA of the CDR3: TGTGCCAGCAGCCGAGACATCGGTTCTGCCTATTCACCCCTCCACTTT.

The rearrangement uses TRBV6-4 and TRBJ1-2; a weak D match, TRBD1 (6 bases). The CDR3 contains 14 residues. Germline CDR1 and CDR2: MRHNA and SNTAGT. V lost 2 bases and J lost 9, with 16 bases in between. CDR3 bases: TGTGCCAGCAGTGACCAACCCCGGGGGGGCAGCTACACCTTC. It specifies CASSDQPRGGSYTF.

V usage is TRBV18 and J usage is TRBJ2-5; D gene ambiguous. The germline V and J ends were trimmed by 5 bases and 5 bases, with 21 bases remaining between them. Germline V lookup: CDR1 KGHSH, CDR2 LQKENI. There are 16 residues in the CDR3. The chain's CDR3 is CASSARGAMEKETQYF. The CDR3 DNA follows: TGTGCCAGCTCAGCACGCGGAGCGATGGAAAAGGAGACCCAGTACTTC.

V gene TRBV7-3 combines with J gene TRBJ1-2; 7 nucleotides align to TRBD1. Germline lookup yields CDR1 SGHTA and CDR2 FQGTGA. The CDR3 runs to 13 residues. J gave up 8 bases and V 1 base, and 4 bases lay outside the gene matches. The CDR3 sequence is CASSLKGGDGYTF. The CDR3 coding sequence is TGTGCCAGCAGCTTAAAAGGGGGCGACGGCTACACCTTC. The full variable domain, completed using reference TRBV7-3 and TRBJ1-2, is GAGVSQTPSNKVTEKGKYVELRCDPISGHTALYWYRQSLGQGPEFLIYFQGTGAADDSGLPNDRFFAVRPEGSVSTLKIQRTERGDSAVYLCASSLKGGDGYTFGSGTRLTVV.

This clonotype was recorded many times. The V call is TRBV12-3 or TRBV12-4, the J call TRBJ2-1; unclear D gene. The CDR3 consists of 15 residues. Between the trimmed V and J ends, which lost 6 bases and 10 bases, there was a span of 22 bases. The CDR3: CASSLRTATMGEQFF. In nucleotides, the CDR3 is TGTGCCAGCAGCCTACGGACGGCTACAATGGGGGAGCAGTTCTTC.

The chain has TRBV6-1 and TRBJ1-2; no firm D call. Trimming took off 4 bases at V and 8 bases at J, with 11 bases between the two ends. Germline assignment: CDR1 MNHNS and CDR2 SASEGT. This CDR3 contains 12 residues. The CDR3 region has the DNA TGTGCCAGCAGTGCGGACGGGTTGGGCTACACCTTC. Translating it yields CASSADGLGYTF.

The V gene is TRBV9, the J gene TRBJ1-2, with a weak D call TRBD1 (5 bases). Germline V lookup: CDR1 SGDLS, CDR2 YYNGEE. The germline V and J ends were trimmed by 3 bases and 8 bases, with 17 bases remaining between them. This CDR3 spans 14 amino acids. As DNA, the CDR3 is TGTGCCAGCAGCGCCCGAGACCGGGACCCGGGCTACACCTTC. Its protein is CASSARDRDPGYTF.

The chain recombines TRBV9 with TRBJ2-5; 12 nucleotides align to TRBD2. Germline V lookup: CDR1 SGDLS, CDR2 YYNGEE. V gave up 0 bases and J gave up 2 bases; unmatched junction bases: 5. The CDR3 extends over 17 amino acids. The chain's CDR3 is CASSVAPSGGEQETQYF. CDR3 coding DNA: TGTGCCAGCAGCGTAGCCCCTAGCGGGGGGGAACAAGAGACCCAGTACTTC.

In this sample, this clonotype turned up a few times. This sequence joins TRBV27 and TRBJ2-2; D is unclear. This CDR3 comprises 17 residues. The V and J ends lost 3 bases and 0 bases respectively, with 14 bases between them. Germline assignment: CDR1 MNHEY and CDR2 SMNVEV (reference sequence). For the CDR3, the DNA is TGTGCCAGCAGTTTTGGGCTTTCAATCGCGAACACCGGGGAGCTGTTTTTT. Amino acids: CASSFGLSIANTGELFF.

The table lists this clonotype with many counts. The rearrangement joins TRBV12-3 or TRBV12-4 to TRBJ1-2; TRBD1 matches 8 bases. With V trimmed by 6 bases and J by 0 bases, 6 bases remained unmatched. The CDR3 extends over 15 amino acids. CDR3 nucleotide sequence: TGTGCCAGCAGCCCGCAGGGGGCGGCTAACTATGGCTACACCTTC. Protein: CASSPQGAANYGYTF.

This clonotype has only a few counts. The chain joins TRBV5-6 to TRBJ2-1, with D possibly TRBD1 on 6 matching bases. The germline V gene has CDR1 SGHDT and CDR2 YYEEEE. Trimming stripped 2 bases from V and 9 bases from J, with 12 bases between. This CDR3 comprises 13 residues. The CDR3: CASSLQGSGEQFF. DNA for the CDR3: TGTGCCAGCAGCTTACAGGGTTCTGGTGAGCAGTTCTTC. Complete variable domain (other parts from reference TRBV5-6 and TRBJ2-1): DAGVTQSPTHLIKTRGQQVTLRCSPKSGHDTVSWYQQALGQGPQFIFQYYEEEERQRGNFPDRFSGHQFPNYSSELNVNALLLGDSALYLCASSLQGSGEQFFGPGTRLTVL.

This clonotype appeared a few times. This rearrangement joins TRBV11-2 to TRBJ2-3; TRBD2 matches 12 bases. The length of the CDR3 is 20 residues. CDR1 is SGHAT and CDR2 is FQNNGV in the germline V gene. V was clipped by 2 bases and J by 2 bases; unmatched bases: 14. CDR3 protein: CASSLRLTSGGARLTDTQYF. CDR3 DNA: TGTGCCAGCAGCTTACGATTGACTAGCGGGGGAGCTCGCCTCACAGATACGCAGTATTTT.

The chain is built from TRBV5-1 and TRBJ1-1; possibly TRBD1 for D (6 bases). V was cut by 4 bases and J by 1 base, with 14 bases left in between. The CDR3 has 15 residues. CDR1 SGHRS and CDR2 YFSETQ come from the germline V gene. CDR3 nucleotide sequence: TGCGCCAGCAGCCCCCTGGGGGGACAGAACACTGAAGCTTTCTTT. It is translated as CASSPLGGQNTEAFF. Full variable domain (outside the CDR3, taken from reference TRBV5-1 and TRBJ1-1): KAGVTQTPRYLIKTRGQQVTLSCSPISGHRSVSWYQQTPGQGLQFLFEYFSETQRNKGNFPGRFSGRQFSNSRSEMNVSTLELGDSALYLCASSPLGGQNTEAFFGQGTRLTVV.

This clonotype was detected only a few times. This chain uses TRBV12-3 or TRBV12-4 with TRBJ2-7, with 7 bases fitting TRBD1. J lost 3 bases, V lost 3 bases, and 5 bases had no gene match. CDR3 length: 14 residues. For the CDR3, the DNA is TGTGCCAGCAGTTTTGGGCAGGGGGTCTACGAGCAGTACTTC. Translating it yields CASSFGQGVYEQYF.

This clonotype was found a few times. This chain connects TRBV29-1 to TRBJ2-1; maybe TRBD1 (6 bases). The CDR3 extends over 14 amino acids. V lost 7 bases to trimming and J lost 7 bases, with 20 bases between them. The germline V gene encodes CDR1 SQVTM and CDR2 ANQGSEA. CDR3 bases: TGCAGCGCCTACAGGGAGAACGTTATGAATGAGCAGTTCTTC. It encodes CSAYRENVMNEQFF.

V gene TRBV12-3 or TRBV12-4 combines with J gene TRBJ2-7; a possible D gene is TRBD1 (6 bases). V was clipped by 4 bases and J by 0 bases, with 13 bases between them. This CDR3 comprises 15 residues. The DNA for the CDR3 is TGTGCCAGCAGTTCACGAGACAGGAGCTCCTACGAGCAGTACTTC. Translated, it gives CASSSRDRSSYEQYF.